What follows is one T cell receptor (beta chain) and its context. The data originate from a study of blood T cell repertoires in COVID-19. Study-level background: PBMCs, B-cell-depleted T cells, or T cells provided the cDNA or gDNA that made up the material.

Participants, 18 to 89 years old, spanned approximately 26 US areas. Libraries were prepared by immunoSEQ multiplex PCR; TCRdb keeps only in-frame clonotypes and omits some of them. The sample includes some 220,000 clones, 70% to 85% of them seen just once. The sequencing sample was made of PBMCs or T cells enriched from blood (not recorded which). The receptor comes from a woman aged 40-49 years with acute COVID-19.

CDR3 bases: TGTGCCAGCTCACCACACAGGATGGGTGGCACTGAAGCTTTCTTT. This sequence encodes CASSPHRMGGTEAFF. The chain couples TRBV18 to TRBJ1-1; perhaps TRBD1 as D (5 bases). Trimming pared 1 base from V and 4 bases from J, leaving 13 bases between. The CDR3 has 15 amino acids. Germline V lookup: CDR1 KGHSH, CDR2 LQKENI.